This T cell receptor (beta chain) was recorded in a study of somatic mutations in cytotoxic T cells in rheumatoid arthritis (dated by TCRdb to between 2016 and 2019). Study-level background: Before any treatment started and right after they were diagnosed, patients gave peripheral blood samples (30 ml EDTA). To characterize clonality, the study used TCRB deep sequencing while asking whether somatic mutations are carried by expanded CD8+ T-cell clones in newly diagnosed, untreated rheumatoid arthritis. The median ages of the patient and control groups were essentially identical. Some T-cell populations stained with V beta antibodies were sorted by flow on a FACSAria II or Sony SH800 to nearly 100% purity, with sorted V beta1+ cells additionally subjected to TCRB sequencing. A total of 65 to 70 rheumatoid arthritis patients and about 20 healthy controls underwent TCRB deep sequencing. Broad study findings and their caveats: CD8+ clonality increased with age in patients (Spearman r of about 0.5) but not in healthy controls. In about an eighth of the roughly 65 patients, more than 20% of CD8+ cells belonged to the largest CD8+ clone, while several identical CD8+ TCRB sequences were shared between blood and synovial fluid. There was no significant difference in CD8+ T-cell clonality between rheumatoid arthritis patients and age-matched healthy controls. The antigen targets of the expanded CD8+ clones were unknown, and absence from virus-specific databases did not rule out viral specificity. The slight TRBV07 underrepresentation in patients was not adjusted for multiple comparisons.

About this clone itself: Its binding antigen is unknown. No base quality information exists; no much larger clone differs at one position.

On an AutoMACS, CD4+ and CD8+ cells were isolated via positive magnetic bead selection, and their purity was verified by flow cytometry. Initial screening for clonal expansions relied on flow cytometry with a TCR V beta antibody panel, after which sorted CD8+ fractions underwent TCRB deep sequencing for characterization. Isolation of peripheral blood mononuclear cells was done through Ficoll-Paque PLUS density gradient separation. Nucleospin Tissue or Tissue XS kits were used to extract DNA from CD4-enriched, CD8-enriched or PBMC samples, and a Qubit 2.0 fluorometer was used for quantification. According to the germline V gene, CDR1 reads SGDLS and CDR2 reads YYNGEE. V loses 0 bases at its end and J loses 8 bases; junction bases beyond the gene matches: 7. The CDR3, from cysteine to phenylalanine, totals 14 residues. Only the CDR3 DNA stays, 42 bases, in frame from base 1. Genomic DNA underwent TCRB CDR3 sequencing using the immunoSEQ assay. As for the authors' bioinformatics: Patient CD8+ clones larger than 1% were compared against published virus-specific TCRB sequences, and only a few matched. The analyses included only productive TCRB rearrangements. Clonality was calculated as a Shannon entropy-based productive clonality index, and a clone was defined by a unique TCRB CDR3 sequence. To calculate repertoire overlap between two samples, the template counts of each clone were considered relative to each sample's total templates. V-gene usage from TCRB sequencing and V-gene usage measured by flow cytometry were correlated (Spearman r of about 0.61). TCRdb holds this immuneACCESS table with in-frame rearrangements only. Some clones are missing; in checked studies, unresolved V genes explain under half, and the rest has no known cause. The D gene and trimming were derived from the DNA, and the V and J assignments and clone size from that table. Recorded for this sample are tens of thousands of clones; roughly 80% of them occurred a single time. The ten biggest clones cover approximately 10% of the sample.

This TCR derives from an adult with rheumatoid arthritis. The source material was CD8+ T cells sorted from blood. In this chain, TRBV9 is recombined with TRBJ1-2; the junction holds 7 bases that match TRBD1. In nucleotides, the sequence is TGTGCCAGCAGCGTAGGACAGGGAAGTTACGGCTACACCTTC. Its translation reads: CASSVGQGSYGYTF.